Reported below is one TCR beta chain. This sample is drawn from a study of blood T cell repertoires in COVID-19. On the study more broadly: There were acute and convalescent COVID-19 samples, and they came from the United States, Italy and Spain.

Assay: immunoSEQ multiplex PCR; the TCRdb copy retains only in-frame clones and omits some. The data hold more than 95,000 clones, with about nine tenths observed a single time. Sequencing input: peripheral blood. The receptor was derived from a man aged 55 to 69 with acute or convalescent COVID-19.

Written as DNA, the CDR3 is TGTGCCAGCAGCCAAGGAGAGGGAGGGAAGACAGTCTATGGCTACACCTTC. Protein: CASSQGEGGKTVYGYTF. The chain couples TRBV5-6 to TRBJ1-2, with D possibly TRBD1 on 5 matching bases. Germline V gene lookup returns CDR1 SGHDT and CDR2 YYEEEE. The V end was cut by 4 bases, the J end by 4 bases, with 23 bases between. The CDR3 has 17 residues. Variable domain in full (rest from reference TRBV5-6 and TRBJ1-2): DAGVTQSPTHLIKTRGQQVTLRCSPKSGHDTVSWYQQALGQGPQFIFQYYEEEERQRGNFPDRFSGHQFPNYSSELNVNALLLGDSALYLCASSQGEGGKTVYGYTFGSGTRLTVV.